This paragraph reports one TCR beta chain. Its binding antigen is unknown. No clone much larger than this one lies a single base away; base qualities are absent. Library creation used the immunoSEQ multiplex PCR assay. As stored in TCRdb, this immuneACCESS dataset retains in-frame rearrangements with V and J assigned. A fraction of the clones does not appear; measured against another copy, unresolved V genes explain less than half of the discrepancy, and the remainder lacks a known reason. The sample profile shows 15,000 to 19,000 clones; 70% to 90% of them were found once. The top ten constitute roughly an eighth of the sample. This sample stems from a study of technical replicates of blood from a handful of donors listed by TCRdb under 2017. The CDR3 has 17 amino acids, counting the end cysteine and phenylalanine. Here the CDR3 DNA is all that survives: 51 bases in frame from base 1. The germline V end is reduced by 5 bases and the J end by 2 bases; junction bases left unmatched: 7. The germline V gene gives CDR1 as SGHRS and CDR2 as YFSETQ.

The specimen sequenced was PBMCs. The chain uses TRBV5-1 and TRBJ2-2, with 12 middle bases fitting TRBD2. This TCR was recovered from a human donor in good health. The CDR3 region: CASRRASGRANTGELFF. DNA sequence: TGCGCCAGCAGGAGAGCTAGCGGGAGGGCCAACACCGGGGAGCTGTTTTTT.